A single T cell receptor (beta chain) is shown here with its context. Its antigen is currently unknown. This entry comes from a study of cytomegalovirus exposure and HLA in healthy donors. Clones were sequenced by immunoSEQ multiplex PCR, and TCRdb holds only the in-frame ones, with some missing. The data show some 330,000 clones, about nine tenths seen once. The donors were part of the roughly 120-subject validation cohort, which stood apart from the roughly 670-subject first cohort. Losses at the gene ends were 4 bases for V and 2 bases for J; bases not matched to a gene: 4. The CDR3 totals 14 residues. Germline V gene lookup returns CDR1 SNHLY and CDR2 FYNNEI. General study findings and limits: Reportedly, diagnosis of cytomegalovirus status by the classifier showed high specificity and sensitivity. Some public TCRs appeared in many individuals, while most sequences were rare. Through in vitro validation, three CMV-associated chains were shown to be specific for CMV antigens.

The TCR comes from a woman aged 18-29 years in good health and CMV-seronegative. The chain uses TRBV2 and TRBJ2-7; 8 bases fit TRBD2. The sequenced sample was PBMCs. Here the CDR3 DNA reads TGTGCCAGCAGTGGTAGCGGGGCTACCTACGAGCAGTACTTC. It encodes CASSGSGATYEQYF.